The 30 T cell receptor beta chains reported below all come from one sample, sequenced in a study of T cells in Graves' hyperthyroidism and ophthalmopathy. There were TCR beta CDR3 regions amplified from RNA transcripts. A set of HTBI primers served as the primers for a first-round RT-PCR of the TCR CDR3. TCRdb recomputed calls from the multiplex PCR reads with MiXCR, one row per CDR3 protein. Seen here are about 480,000 distinct CDR3 sequences, about an eighth observed once, and the top ten hold under 20%. Material: blood. The receptor source for this set is a woman under 30 with Graves' hyperthyroidism.

This clonotype was seen ten or more times. The chain's CDR3 is CASRKGLAEETQYF. As DNA, the CDR3 is TGTGCCAGCAGAAAAGGACTAGCGGAAGAGACCCAGTACTTC. The chain links TRBV5-8 to TRBJ2-5, with 10 bases fitting TRBD2. This CDR3 is built from 14 residues. Germline V gives CDR1 SGHTS, CDR2 YDEGEE. With V trimmed by 5 bases and J by 3 bases, 4 bases remained unmatched.

At least ten counts were recorded for this clonotype. V is TRBV30 and J is TRBJ1-4; 11 positions match TRBD1. Germline-derived CDR1 and CDR2 are GTSNPN and SVGIG (reference sequence). The CDR3 totals 13 residues. Trimming cost V 7 bases and J 11 bases; bases outside gene matches: 9. The CDR3 DNA reads TGTGCCTCTACGGCCCGGGACAGGGGGAAACTGTTTTTT. It specifies CASTARDRGKLFF. Full variable domain (outside the CDR3, taken from reference TRBV30 and TRBJ1-4): SQTIHQWPATLVQPVGSPLSLECTVEGTSNPNLYWYRQAAGRGLQLLFYSVGIGQISSEVPQNLSASRPQDRQFILSSKKLLLSDSGFYLCASTARDRGKLFFGSGTQLSVL.

This clonotype was seen more than once but under ten times. The chain is built from TRBV7-4 and TRBJ2-5, with a tentative D call TRBD2 (6 bases). From germline, CDR1 is SGHVT and CDR2 SQSDAQ. Between the trimmed V and J ends, which lost 3 bases and 4 bases, there was a span of 18 bases. The CDR3 length is 16 residues. DNA of the CDR3: TGTGCCAGCAGCTTTGCTAGGGAGGTTAGGCGAGAGACCCAGTACTTC. Protein sequence: CASSFAREVRRETQYF. The variable domain in full, with the rest retrieved from reference TRBV7-4 and TRBJ2-5, is GAGVSQSPRYKVAKRGRDVALRCDSISGHVTLYWYRQTLGQGSEVLTYSQSDAQRDKSGRPSGRFSAERPERSVSTLKIQRTEQGDSAVYLCASSFAREVRRETQYFGPGTRLLVL.

The sample holds many counts of this clonotype. The chain combines TRBV2 with TRBJ2-1; the match to TRBD2 covers 11 bases. The CDR3 consists of 18 residues. Germline CDR1 SNHLY, CDR2 FYNNEI. Germline trimming cut 11 bases from V and 0 bases from J; bases unmatched to any gene: 15. The CDR3 region has the DNA TGTGCCCCAGCGGGGGGGCTAGCGGGGGGCCCCTCCTACAATGAGCAGTTCTTC. Protein: CAPAGGLAGGPSYNEQFF. Full variable domain (outside the CDR3, taken from reference TRBV2 and TRBJ2-1): EPEVTQTPSHQVTQMGQEVILRCVPISNHLYFYWYRQILGQKVEFLVSFYNNEISEKSEIFDDQFSVERPDGSNFTLKIRSTKLEDSAMYFCAPAGGLAGGPSYNEQFFGPGTRLTVL.

This clonotype has ten or more counts. The chain joins TRBV11-3 to TRBJ2-2; D may correspond to TRBD1 or TRBD2 (5 bases each). Germline V gives CDR1 SGHNT, CDR2 YENEEA. The CDR3 totals 19 residues. Trimming removed 1 base at V and 2 bases at J, with 20 bases between. CDR3 nucleotides: TGTGCCAGCAGCTTAGGGTGGTGGGGGACCCGCTCCAACACCGGGGAGCTGTTTTTT. This translates into CASSLGWWGTRSNTGELFF.

This clonotype was recorded at least ten times. The V call is TRBV12-3 or TRBV12-4, the J call TRBJ1-1; D not resolved. CDR3 length: 16 amino acids. V was trimmed by 7 bases and J by 0 bases, leaving 18 bases between them. CDR3 coding DNA: TGTGCCAGCACTCCCGACCCTGCAAGCATGAACACTGAAGCTTTCTTT. Its protein product is CASTPDPASMNTEAFF.

This clonotype came up many times. The chain recombines TRBV20-1 with TRBJ2-3; the match to TRBD2 covers 10 bases. Unmatched junction bases numbered 4, after V lost 4 bases and J lost 3 bases. This CDR3 is built from 14 residues. Germline CDR1 is DFQATT and CDR2 is SNEGSKA (reference sequence). CDR3 bases: TGCAGTGCTATAGCGGGAGGTGGAACAGATACGCAGTATTTT. Amino acid sequence: CSAIAGGGTDTQYF.

About this clonotype: A junction boundary mismatches the germline segment, possibly from a read error. The V gene is TRBV20-1, the J gene TRBJ1-5; D might be TRBD1 (6 bases). Germline CDR1 reads DFQATT; CDR2 reads SNEGSKA (reference sequence). The CDR3 loop spans 16 amino acids. The CDR3 sequence is CSARDGRRGGDQPQHF. CDR3 DNA: TGCAGTGCTCGAGATGGCCGAAGGGGGGGTGATCAGCCCCAGCATTTT.

This clonotype was seen at least ten times. This chain uses TRBV7-9 with TRBJ2-1; D remains ambiguous. V was clipped by 3 bases and J by 5 bases, with 11 bases between them. The CDR3 has 14 amino acids. Germline CDR1 and CDR2: SEHNR and FQNEAQ (reference sequence). The CDR3 coding sequence is TGTGCCAGCAGCTTTAGCCCCAGCCACAATGAGCAGTTCTTC. This encodes CASSFSPSHNEQFF.

This clonotype came up many times. This rearrangement joins TRBV30 to TRBJ2-2; D possibly corresponds to TRBD2 (6 bases). The CDR3 has 14 residues. Deletions cut 2 bases from V and 0 bases from J, with 7 bases between. Looked up from germline, CDR1 is GTSNPN and CDR2 is SVGIG (reference sequence). The CDR3 sequence: CAWSLATNTGELFF. CDR3 sequence (DNA): TGTGCCTGGAGTCTAGCGACGAACACCGGGGAGCTGTTTTTT.

This clonotype was picked up a small number of times. The V and J genes are TRBV12-3 or TRBV12-4 and TRBJ2-7; 9 positions agree with TRBD2. Germline trimming cut 6 bases from V and 2 bases from J; bases unmatched to any gene: 5. This CDR3 contains 14 residues. CDR3 region: CASSQTSGTYEQYF. DNA of the CDR3: TGTGCCAGCAGCCAGACTAGCGGAACCTACGAGCAGTACTTC.

This clonotype occurred many times. V is TRBV12-3 or TRBV12-4 and J is TRBJ1-1, with TRBD1 matching over 7 bases. The CDR3 runs 14 residues. The V and J ends lost 5 bases and 3 bases, in that order; junction bases with no gene match: 6. The CDR3 DNA reads TGTGCCAGCAGTCAATCCGGACAGGACACTGAAGCTTTCTTT. Translation gives CASSQSGQDTEAFF.

The CDR3 DNA reads as TGTGCCAGCAGCGACCCCCCGGGGCAGGCCCCCTACGAGCAGTACTTC. The encoded protein is CASSDPPGQAPYEQYF. V is TRBV7-9 and J is TRBJ2-7; perhaps D is TRBD1 or TRBD2 (5 bases each). Germline CDR1 SEHNR, CDR2 FQNEAQ (reference sequence). Trimming took 5 bases from V and 2 from J, leaving 19 bases between them. CDR3 length: 16 amino acids.

This clonotype was counted at least ten times. The chain has TRBV10-3 and TRBJ2-1; 11 bases fit TRBD2. The CDR3 is 19 residues long. The V gene's germline CDR1 is ENHRY and CDR2 SYGVKD. Trimming took 4 bases from V and 6 from J; bases not matched to a gene: 17. The chain's CDR3 is CAISASTSGSMRGGNEQFF. The CDR3 region has the DNA TGTGCCATCAGTGCAAGTACTAGCGGGAGCATGAGAGGGGGCAATGAGCAGTTCTTC.

In this sample, this clonotype turned up a few times. CDR3 residues: CASSEAGQPSREKLFF. The CDR3 DNA sequence: TGTGCCAGCAGTGAGGCGGGACAGCCCAGTCGAGAAAAACTGTTTTTT. The chain couples TRBV6-1 to TRBJ1-4, with 7 bases fitting TRBD1. The ends lost 3 bases at V and 8 bases at J; junction bases unmatched: 12. CDR1 and CDR2 from the germline V gene are MNHNS and SASEGT. CDR3 length: 16 residues.

On this clonotype itself: Germline and junction disagree at one end, which may indicate a read error. The J gene is TRBJ2-3, the V gene TRBV12-3 or TRBV12-4; 10 bases are a match to TRBD2. The length of the CDR3 is 14 residues. CDR3 sequence (DNA): TGCGCCAGCAGTCGACTAGCGGGTCTATATACGCAGTATTTT. It specifies CASSRLAGLYTQYF.

This clonotype was observed many times. The rearrangement links TRBV29-1 to TRBJ1-1; possible D gene TRBD1, 5 bases. The CDR3 loop spans 14 amino acids. Germline lookup yields CDR1 SQVTM and CDR2 ANQGSEA. Trimming took 5 bases from V and 11 from J, leaving 24 bases between them. In DNA form, the CDR3 reads TGCAGCGTTCCTGGCCGGGACGGTCGGGGGGGGGCTTTCTTT. Protein sequence: CSVPGRDGRGGAFF.

This clonotype was seen ten or more times. This chain joins TRBV29-1 and TRBJ1-1; no firm D call. V lost 7 bases, J lost 5 bases, and 17 bases lay in between. Germline CDR1 is SQVTM and CDR2 is ANQGSEA. This CDR3 is built from 13 residues. The CDR3 spells CSAYTPAGTEAFF. CDR3 bases: TGCAGCGCTTACACTCCGGCGGGGACTGAAGCTTTCTTT.

The rearrangement links TRBV5-6 to TRBJ2-2; the match to TRBD2 covers 9 bases. V dropped 2 bases and J dropped 2; count of bases not matched to a gene: 4. The CDR3 runs to 16 residues. Looked up from germline, CDR1 is SGHDT and CDR2 is YYEEEE. The CDR3 protein is CASSLELAGNTGELFF. The CDR3 coding sequence is TGTGCCAGCAGCTTAGAACTAGCGGGTAACACCGGGGAGCTGTTTTTT.

As concerns this clonotype: The CDR3 end shows no conserved phenylalanine or tryptophan, and so a read error is likely. V usage is TRBV6-2 or TRBV6-3 and J usage is TRBJ2-2; 7 nucleotides align to TRBD2. The CDR3 loop spans 15 amino acids. V was pared by 5 bases and J by 0 bases, with 3 bases of the junction left unmatched. The germline V gene encodes CDR1 MNHEY and CDR2 SVGEGT. As DNA, the CDR3 is TGTGCCAGCAGTCTTAGCGGGTCGAACACCGGGGAGCTGTTTCTT. Translated, it gives CASSLSGSNTGELFL.

This clonotype was recorded many times. The CDR3 here is CASSRGRSYEQYF. CDR3 nucleotide sequence: TGCGCCAGCAGTAGGGGCAGGTCCTACGAGCAGTACTTC. The rearrangement joins TRBV5-1 to TRBJ2-7, with a possible D match to TRBD1 (5 bases). The CDR3 totals 13 residues. V was shortened by 5 bases and J by 1 base, with 10 bases between the two germline ends. The germline CDR1 and CDR2 sequences are SGHRS and YFSETQ.

There are many counts of this clonotype. A junction boundary mismatches the germline segment, possibly from a read error. The chain joins TRBV2 to TRBJ1-3; D unresolved. Germline V gene data show CDR1 as SNHLY and CDR2 as FYNNEI. The CDR3 runs to 15 residues. The CDR3 loop is CASSEINGIGNTTYF. CDR3 nucleotide sequence: TGTGCCAGCAGTGAAATTAACGGAATAGGAAACACCACATATTTT.

This clonotype was found many times. V usage is TRBV24-1 and J usage is TRBJ2-3, with 9 bases that match TRBD1. V dropped 4 bases and J dropped 3; count of bases not matched to a gene: 4. CDR1 is KGHDR and CDR2 is SFDVKD in the germline V gene. There are 15 residues in the CDR3. In DNA, the CDR3 is TGTGCCACCAGTGAGGGACAGGGAGTAACAGATACGCAGTATTTT. It translates to CATSEGQGVTDTQYF.

This clonotype was seen just once. The junction departs from germline at one end; a sequencing error may be responsible. The V and J genes are TRBV11-1 and TRBJ1-1; D is unresolved. Germline values: CDR1 SGHAT, CDR2 FQDESV (reference sequence). This CDR3 has 15 residues. This CDR3 reads CASSPGPGMNTEAFF. CDR3 bases: TGCGCCAGCAGCCCTGGACCGGGTATGAACACTGAAGCTTTCTTT.

This clonotype was seen a few times. The chain employs TRBV29-1 and TRBJ1-1, with TRBD1 as a possible D gene (6 bases). Between the trimmed V and J ends, which lost 7 bases and 0 bases, there was a span of 15 bases. Germline V lookup: CDR1 SQVTM, CDR2 ANQGSEA. CDR3 length: 14 amino acids. CDR3 DNA sequence: TGCAGCGCCTTACAGGGAGCCATGAACACTGAAGCTTTCTTT. Translated: CSALQGAMNTEAFF. The full variable domain, completed using reference TRBV29-1 and TRBJ1-1, is SAVISQKPSRDICQRGTSLTIQCQVDSQVTMMFWYRQQPGQSLTLIATANQGSEATYESGFVIDKFPISRPNLTFSTLTVSNMSPEDSSIYLCSALQGAMNTEAFFGQGTRLTVV.

Concerning this clonotype: One end of the junction varies from germline; a read error may be responsible. CDR3 in amino acids: CRAKGGLGEQFF. As DNA, the CDR3 is TGCAGGGCTAAGGGGGGTTTGGGTGAGCAGTTCTTC. The chain carries TRBV20-1 and TRBJ2-1; perhaps D is TRBD1 or TRBD2 (6 bases each). Germline V CDR1 and CDR2: DFQATT, SNEGSKA (reference sequence). The CDR3 is 12 residues long.

This clonotype was picked up a small number of times. The rearrangement uses TRBV9 and TRBJ1-2; a possible D gene is TRBD1 (6 bases). Germline lookup yields CDR1 SGDLS and CDR2 YYNGEE. This CDR3 is built from 15 residues. V gave up 0 bases and J gave up 3 bases, with 12 bases separating them. The DNA of the CDR3 is TGTGCCAGCAGCGTAGCCGCAGGGGCAGACTATGGCTACACCTTC. It is translated as CASSVAAGADYGYTF.

This CDR3 reads CASSRKTLADGSSGNTIYF. Written as DNA, the CDR3 is TGTGCCAGCAGCCGGAAAACCCTAGCGGACGGGAGCTCTGGAAACACCATATATTTT. The V gene is TRBV6-1, the J gene TRBJ1-3, with D unclear. Trimming shortened V by 6 bases and J by 0 bases, and 24 bases separated the two germline ends. The CDR3 covers 19 residues. Germline V CDR1 and CDR2: MNHNS, SASEGT.

Comment on this clonotype: A clone one base away is much larger, so this may be a read error. The rearrangement joins TRBV3-1 to TRBJ1-1, with D possibly matching TRBD1 (5 bases). The CDR3 is 14 residues long. Looked up from germline, CDR1 is LGHDT and CDR2 is YNNKEL (reference sequence). Here the CDR3 reads CAGSQAGTNTEAFF. CDR3 bases: TGTGCCGGCAGCCAAGCCGGGACGAACACTGAAGCTTTCTTT.

This clonotype was seen repeatedly, ten times or more. This rearrangement joins TRBV3-1 to TRBJ1-2; D is undetermined. CDR1 and CDR2 (germline): LGHDT, YNNKEL (reference sequence). V was cut by 2 bases and J by 3 bases, with 4 bases left in between. This CDR3 region has 12 residues. CDR3 in amino acids: CASSQLDYGYTF. The CDR3 region has the DNA TGTGCCAGCAGCCAACTGGACTATGGCTACACCTTC.